The 14 T cell receptor beta chains given below trace back to one sample, sequenced in a study of blood T cell repertoires in COVID-19. TCRdb's table, derived via immunoSEQ multiplex PCR, lists solely in-frame clones and lacks some. The table has approximately 230,000 clones, around 86% seen once; the top ten hold 1.5% to 2%. Sample: PBMCs or T cells enriched from blood (not recorded which). The source is a man aged 35-49 years who had recovered from COVID-19.

The rearrangement links TRBV3-1 (or the pseudogene TRBV3-2) to TRBJ1-2, with 7 nucleotides matching TRBD1. Germline values: CDR1 LGHDT, CDR2 YNNKEL (reference sequence). The CDR3 runs 15 residues. Germline trimming cut 0 bases from V and 6 bases from J; bases unmatched to any gene: 7. CDR3: CASSQETGRSHGYTF. The CDR3 DNA is TGTGCCAGCAGCCAAGAGACAGGGAGAAGTCATGGCTACACCTTC.

This clone was recorded once. V is TRBV7-9 and J is TRBJ1-5; possible D gene TRBD1, 6 bases. V shed 5 bases and J shed 7 bases, with 21 bases lying between them. The CDR3 consists of 16 residues. Germline V lookup: CDR1 SEHNR, CDR2 FQNEAQ (reference sequence). In DNA, the CDR3 is TGTGCCAGCAGCCGAACCACAGGGAATACCAACCAGCCCCAGCATTTT. Protein product: CASSRTTGNTNQPQHF.

The chain carries TRBV28 and TRBJ1-5; D is unresolved. The CDR3 totals 16 residues. CDR1 is MDHEN, CDR2 SYDVKM, per germline. Between the trimmed V and J ends, which lost 4 bases and 1 base, there was a span of 14 bases. The DNA of the CDR3 is TGTGCCAGCAGTTACGGGATTCCGGGGAGCAATCAGCCCCAGCATTTT. This sequence encodes CASSYGIPGSNQPQHF.

The rearrangement links TRBV25-1 to TRBJ1-1, with a weak D call TRBD1 (5 bases). The germline CDR1 and CDR2 sequences are MGHDK and SYGVNS. This CDR3 has 15 amino acids. The germline V and J ends were trimmed by 0 bases and 4 bases, with 12 bases remaining between them. The CDR3 nucleotides read TGTGCCAGCAGTGAATATGCAGGGTTGGGCACTGAAGCTTTCTTT. Protein sequence: CASSEYAGLGTEAFF.

Turning to this clone: Other DNA sequences in this specimen translate into the identical CDR3. The chain joins TRBV9 to TRBJ2-3; 11 bases are shared with TRBD2. V lost 0 bases, J lost 3 bases, and 0 bases stayed unmatched. The CDR3 has 15 amino acids. The V gene's germline CDR1 is SGDLS and CDR2 YYNGEE. The CDR3 region has the DNA TGTGCCAGCAGCGTAGGGACTAGCGGGACAGATACGCAGTATTTT. Residues: CASSVGTSGTDTQYF.

The chain employs TRBV19 and TRBJ2-7, with 9 bases identical to TRBD1. The CDR3 has 14 residues. Germline-derived CDR1 and CDR2 are LNHDA and SQIVND (reference sequence). The junction had 6 bases not matched to a gene; V was cut back by 5 bases and J by 4 bases. CDR3 coding DNA: TGTGCCAGTAGTTCCGGGACAGGGTTGTACGAGCAGTACTTC. Amino acid sequence: CASSSGTGLYEQYF.

The rearrangement joins TRBV29-1 to TRBJ2-7; TRBD1 might be the D (6 bases). In germline, CDR1 is SQVTM, CDR2 ANQGSEA. V was trimmed by 4 bases and J by 2 bases, leaving 9 bases between them. CDR3 length: 12 amino acids. CDR3 loop: CSVGDNTYEQYF. The CDR3 DNA follows: TGCAGCGTTGGGGACAACACCTACGAGCAGTACTTC.

The chain carries TRBV11-1 and TRBJ1-1, with TRBD1 matching over 8 bases. Germline V lookup: CDR1 SGHAT, CDR2 FQDESV (reference sequence). The CDR3 has 15 residues. The V and J ends lost 5 bases and 1 base, in that order; junction bases with no gene match: 6. CDR3 in DNA: TGTGCCAGCAGCAGTTCCGGGACAGGGAACACTGAAGCTTTCTTT. The encoded protein is CASSSSGTGNTEAFF.

J is TRBJ1-2 and V is TRBV12-5; D remains unclear. The V gene's germline CDR1 is LGHNT and CDR2 FRNRAP. The CDR3 consists of 16 residues. Trimming took off 7 bases at V and 0 bases at J, with 18 bases between the two ends. Here the CDR3 reads CASASGPLGANYGYTF. CDR3 sequence (DNA): TGTGCTAGTGCATCTGGCCCCCTTGGAGCTAACTATGGCTACACCTTC.

V usage is TRBV18 and J usage is TRBJ2-3, with 12 bases aligning to TRBD1. CDR1 is KGHSH and CDR2 is LQKENI in the germline V gene. This CDR3 has 15 amino acids. Germline trimming cut 3 bases from V and 8 bases from J; bases unmatched to any gene: 6. Here the CDR3 reads CASSPEGQGASTQYF. The CDR3 DNA sequence: TGTGCCAGCTCACCCGAGGGACAGGGGGCTAGTACGCAGTATTTT.

V usage is TRBV28 and J usage is TRBJ2-1, with 8 nucleotides matching TRBD2. Germline CDR1 and CDR2: MDHEN and SYDVKM. The junction had 15 bases not matched to a gene; V was cut back by 3 bases and J by 8 bases. This CDR3 has 17 residues. The CDR3, as DNA: TGTGCCAGCAGTTTTCATCCCCTCCGCGGGAGGCACTATGAGCAGTTCTTC. It codes for CASSFHPLRGRHYEQFF. Filled out from reference TRBV28 and TRBJ2-1, the complete variable domain reads DVKVTQSSRYLVKRTGEKVFLECVQDMDHENMFWYRQDPGLGLRLIYFSYDVKMKEKGDIPEGYSVSREKKERFSLILESASTNQTSMYLCASSFHPLRGRHYEQFFGPGTRLTVL.

V and J are TRBV19 and TRBJ1-2, with a tentative D call TRBD1 (6 bases). The CDR3 runs 15 residues. Germline values: CDR1 LNHDA, CDR2 SQIVND (reference sequence). V was pared by 1 base and J by 4 bases, with 13 bases between. The CDR3 coding sequence is TGTGCCAGTAGTATAGCCTCGACAGGATTCTATGGCTACACCTTC. Protein product: CASSIASTGFYGYTF.

The genes are TRBV7-8 and TRBJ2-7; possibly TRBD2 for D (5 bases). This CDR3 is 18 amino acids long. Trimming pared 1 base from V and 0 bases from J, leaving 19 bases between. The germline CDR1 and CDR2 sequences are SGHVS and FQNEAQ. In DNA, the CDR3 is TGTGCCAGCAGCTTAGGGTTAAGGAAGGACTCGAGCTCCTACGAGCAGTACTTC. As protein: CASSLGLRKDSSSYEQYF. The whole variable domain, remainder taken from reference TRBV7-8 and TRBJ2-7, is GAGVSQSPRYKVAKRGQDVALRCDPISGHVSLFWYQQALGQGPEFLTYFQNEAQLDKSGLPSDRFFAERPEGSVSTLKIQRTQQEDSAVYLCASSLGLRKDSSSYEQYFGPGTRLTVT.

This chain uses TRBV20-1 with TRBJ1-6; possibly TRBD1 for D (6 bases). V shed 3 bases and J shed 4 bases, with 10 bases lying between them. Per the germline V gene, CDR1 is DFQATT and CDR2 is SNEGSKA (reference sequence). There are 14 residues in the CDR3. CDR3 amino acids: CSASGQGYNSPLHF. The CDR3 DNA is TGCAGTGCTAGTGGGCAGGGGTATAATTCACCCCTCCACTTT.